The clone carrying this T cell receptor beta chain was recorded many times. The source of the sample is a study of neurological immune-mediated disorders. Trimming removed 5 bases from V and 1 base from J, with 6 bases in between. The CDR3 extends over 12 amino acids. The authors produced cDNA by 5'RACE using 10-nucleotide random UMIs. TCRdb re-called the 5' RACE reads with MiXCR, one entry per CDR3 protein. The data show 50,000 or so distinct CDR3 sequences, approximately 3.5% seen once. Sequenced: PBMCs. The TCR originated in a man between 35 and 55 years old with multiple sclerosis. This sequence joins TRBV12-3 or TRBV12-4 and TRBJ2-7; D unresolved. DNA for the CDR3: TGTGCCAGCAGTCCCGGATCCTACGAGCAGTACTTC. It yields the protein CASSPGSYEQYF.